What follows are 32 T cell receptor beta chains derived from one specimen sequenced in a study of identical twins. TCRdb reprocessed the 5' RACE reads with MiXCR, giving one entry per CDR3 protein. The sample records under 400,000 distinct CDR3 sequences, 9% being singletons. The sequenced sample consisted of naive T cells sorted from blood. The origin of the receptors is a woman aged 45-65 years in good health.

The chain links TRBV4-1 to TRBJ2-2; the match to TRBD2 covers 7 bases. Looked up from germline, CDR1 is MGHRA and CDR2 is YSYEKL. The CDR3 extends over 16 amino acids. Germline trimming cut 0 bases from V and 4 bases from J; bases unmatched to any gene: 5. This CDR3 reads CASSQEASGRTGELFF. The CDR3, as DNA: TGCGCCAGCAGCCAAGAGGCTAGCGGCCGCACCGGGGAGCTGTTTTTT.

There are a few counts of this clonotype. V and J are TRBV5-1 and TRBJ2-5, with TRBD2 matching 7 bases. Per germline, CDR1 SGHRS and CDR2 YFSETQ. The length of the CDR3 is 15 residues. V shed 0 bases and J 6 bases; nucleotides not matched to a gene: 8. CDR3 in amino acids: CASSLEQAGGKTQYF. Here the CDR3 DNA reads TGCGCCAGCAGCTTGGAGCAGGCCGGGGGGAAGACCCAGTACTTC.

The sample holds many counts of this clonotype. V gene TRBV29-1 combines with J gene TRBJ2-1; unclear D gene. This CDR3 is 11 amino acids long. V lost 3 bases, J lost 6 bases, and 6 bases lay in between. Germline V gene sequence: CDR1 SQVTM, CDR2 ANQGSEA. The CDR3 sequence is CSVDLGNEQFF. DNA of the CDR3: TGCAGCGTTGACCTCGGCAATGAGCAGTTCTTC.

V is TRBV21-1 and J is TRBJ2-1. TRBV21-1 is a pseudogene locus. This CDR3 contains 13 residues. This chain's CDR3 is CASSQVPYNEQFF. CDR3 bases: TGTGCCAGCTCCCAGGTTCCCTACAATGAGCAGTTCTTC.

This clonotype has ten or more counts. The genes are TRBV11-3 and TRBJ2-1, with D perhaps TRBD2 (5 bases). The ends were cut back, 3 bases at V and 5 bases at J, with 11 bases in the middle. CDR3 length equals 14 residues. CDR1 and CDR2 (germline): SGHNT, YENEEA. The CDR3 reads CASSFGVIDNEQFF. The DNA of the CDR3 is TGTGCCAGCAGCTTCGGGGTAATCGACAATGAGCAGTTCTTC.

The chain recombines TRBV4-1 with TRBJ2-3, with D perhaps TRBD2 (5 bases). Germline-derived CDR1 and CDR2 are MGHRA and YSYEKL. Trimming stripped 0 bases from V and 6 bases from J, with 16 bases between. This CDR3 has 16 amino acids. The CDR3 region is CASSQDGRGKGDTQYF. The CDR3 coding sequence is TGCGCCAGCAGCCAAGATGGCCGGGGAAAGGGCGATACGCAGTATTTT.

This clonotype was seen many times. The CDR3: CASSHPTSGSYEQYF. In nucleotides, the CDR3 is TGCGCCAGCAGCCATCCTACTAGCGGATCCTACGAGCAGTACTTC. The J gene is TRBJ2-7, the V gene TRBV4-1, with 8 bases that match TRBD2. Germline CDR1 MGHRA, CDR2 YSYEKL. V was clipped by 3 bases and J by 1 base; unmatched bases: 5. The length of the CDR3 is 15 residues.

The chain combines TRBV9 with TRBJ1-3; tentatively, D is TRBD1 (5 bases). Trimming took off 6 bases at V and 7 bases at J, with 20 bases between the two ends. Germline V CDR1 and CDR2: SGDLS, YYNGEE. The length of the CDR3 is 15 residues. Written as DNA, the CDR3 is TGTGCCAGCACCACGACAGACGGCCCCAGGAACACCATATATTTT. This gives the protein CASTTTDGPRNTIYF. The full variable domain, with the rest looked up from reference TRBV9 and TRBJ1-3, is DSGVTQTPKHLITATGQRVTLRCSPRSGDLSVYWYQQSLDQGLQFLIQYYNGEERAKGNILERFSAQQFPDLHSELNLSSLELGDSALYFCASTTTDGPRNTIYFGEGSWLTVV.

This clonotype was seen more than once but under ten times. The chain uses TRBV5-6 and TRBJ2-3; 8 nucleotides align to TRBD1. Germline CDR1 and CDR2: SGHDT and YYEEEE. This CDR3 is built from 14 residues. Losses at the gene ends were 3 bases for V and 6 bases for J; bases not matched to a gene: 6. The CDR3: CASSYLTGADTQYF. The CDR3 coding sequence is TGTGCCAGCAGCTACCTGACAGGGGCGGATACGCAGTATTTT. The variable domain in full, completed from reference TRBV5-6 and TRBJ2-3, reads DAGVTQSPTHLIKTRGQQVTLRCSPKSGHDTVSWYQQALGQGPQFIFQYYEEEERQRGNFPDRFSGHQFPNYSSELNVNALLLGDSALYLCASSYLTGADTQYFGPGTRLTVL.

As for this clonotype: A junction boundary mismatches the germline segment, possibly from a read error. CDR3 loop: CASRTGGGTGELFF. Here the CDR3 DNA reads TGTGCTAGCAGGACAGGGGGCGGAACCGGGGAGCTGTTTTTT. The chain employs TRBV7-7 and TRBJ2-2, with 11 bases identical to TRBD1. Germline-derived CDR1 and CDR2 are SSHAT and FNYEAQ (reference sequence). The CDR3 is made up of 14 amino acids.

This clonotype has a count of ten or more. V and J are TRBV12-3 or TRBV12-4 and TRBJ2-3, with D unresolved. V was trimmed by 2 bases and J by 2 bases, leaving 11 bases between them. CDR3 length equals 15 residues. This CDR3 is CASSLSSTHTDTQYF. The CDR3 nucleotides read TGTGCCAGCAGTTTATCTAGTACACACACAGATACGCAGTATTTT.

The CDR3 coding sequence is TGTGCCACCAGCAGAGATGGGTCGAACACTGAAGCTTTCTTT. Its translation: CATSRDGSNTEAFF. The gene calls are TRBV15 and TRBJ1-1, with D hard to call. The V gene lost 0 bases and the J gene lost 1 base, with 6 bases spanning the gap. This CDR3 region has 14 residues. The germline V gene encodes CDR1 LNHNV and CDR2 YYDKDF (reference sequence).

This clonotype was detected a few times. This chain connects TRBV20-1 to TRBJ1-5; a possible D gene is TRBD1 (6 bases). This CDR3 has 13 amino acids. Germline lookup yields CDR1 DFQATT and CDR2 SNEGSKA (reference sequence). V was cut by 6 bases and J by 6 bases, with 15 bases left in between. This chain's CDR3 is CSAGRGAGQPQHF. The CDR3 DNA follows: TGCAGTGCCGGCCGGGGGGCGGGTCAGCCCCAGCATTTT.

This clonotype was recorded a few times. V usage is TRBV7-9 and J usage is TRBJ1-2; no definite D call. The V end was cut by 1 base, the J end by 6 bases, with 9 bases between. This CDR3 is built from 13 residues. Germline V gene data show CDR1 as SEHNR and CDR2 as FQNEAQ (reference sequence). CDR3 coding DNA: TGTGCCAGCAGCTTAGAAGGGTACCATGGCTACACCTTC. It yields the protein CASSLEGYHGYTF. The full variable domain, its missing parts supplied by reference TRBV7-9 and TRBJ1-2, is DTGVSQNPRHKITKRGQNVTFRCDPISEHNRLYWYRQTLGQGPEFLTYFQNEAQLEKSRLLSDRFSAERPKGSFSTLEIQRTEQGDSAMYLCASSLEGYHGYTFGSGTRLTVV.

The chain carries TRBV12-3 or TRBV12-4 and TRBJ2-5; D not certain. The ends were cut back, 6 bases at V and 5 bases at J, with 16 bases in the middle. This CDR3 spans 14 amino acids. The CDR3 nucleotides are TGTGCCAGCAGGTCCGTAGCAGATATTGAGACCCAGTACTTC. Translated: CASRSVADIETQYF.

This clonotype was found a few times. This chain connects TRBV29-1 to TRBJ2-7, with D unresolved. V lost 4 bases and J lost 2, with 9 bases in between. The CDR3 has 12 amino acids. The germline V gene has CDR1 SQVTM and CDR2 ANQGSEA. CDR3 nucleotides: TGCAGCGTTGCCCAAGGCCCCTACGAGCAGTACTTC. It encodes CSVAQGPYEQYF.

This clonotype was seen a handful of times. The rearrangement links TRBV29-1 to TRBJ2-5; D tentatively reads TRBD1 or TRBD2 (5 bases each). Germline V gene sequence: CDR1 SQVTM, CDR2 ANQGSEA. The CDR3 consists of 12 residues. Trimming pared 1 base from V and 7 bases from J, leaving 10 bases between. The CDR3 DNA sequence: TGCAGCGTTGAAGTTCCAGGGAGGACCCAGTACTTC. Protein: CSVEVPGRTQYF.

At least ten counts were recorded for this clonotype. V gene TRBV5-1 combines with J gene TRBJ2-1; no firm D call. The V end lost 4 bases, the J end lost 6 bases, and 20 bases lay between the germline ends. CDR3 size: 16 residues. Germline loops: CDR1 SGHRS, CDR2 YFSETQ. For the CDR3, the DNA is TGCGCCAGCAGCCCCCTGGGCGGAGTCGGTATCAATGAGCAGTTCTTC. It yields the protein CASSPLGGVGINEQFF.

The chain links TRBV24-1 to TRBJ1-1, with 7 positions matching TRBD1. From germline, CDR1 is KGHDR and CDR2 SFDVKD. CDR3 length: 14 residues. The ends lost 3 bases at V and 1 base at J; junction bases unmatched: 1. The CDR3: CATSDGTANTEAFF. The CDR3 nucleotides read TGTGCCACCAGTGATGGGACAGCGAACACTGAAGCTTTCTTT.

This sequence joins TRBV19 and TRBJ2-7; D may match TRBD1 or TRBD2 (5 bases each). This CDR3 comprises 14 residues. Germline V CDR1 and CDR2: LNHDA, SQIVND (reference sequence). V shed 3 bases and J shed 3 bases, with 12 bases lying between them. Here the CDR3 DNA reads TGTGCCAGTAGTATTGGGACGGGGAACTACGAGCAGTACTTC. Amino acids: CASSIGTGNYEQYF.

There are a few counts of this clonotype. The chain carries TRBV4-2 and TRBJ2-1, with D tentatively TRBD1 or TRBD2 (5 bases each). Per the germline V gene, CDR1 is LGHNA and CDR2 is YNFKEQ. There are 16 residues in the CDR3. V was clipped by 3 bases and J by 0 bases, with 12 bases between them. The CDR3 region has the DNA TGTGCCAGCAGCCATACGCCGGGACGCTCCTACAATGAGCAGTTCTTC. It yields the protein CASSHTPGRSYNEQFF.

In its sample, this clonotype was seen a few times. The V and J genes are TRBV2 and TRBJ1-1; no reliable D call. CDR3 length equals 13 residues. Germline CDR1 SNHLY, CDR2 FYNNEI. V was shortened by 6 bases and J by 3 bases, with 11 bases between the two germline ends. The CDR3 DNA follows: TGTGCCAGCAGCGGGGAAGATGACACTGAAGCTTTCTTT. Amino acid sequence: CASSGEDDTEAFF.

The V and J genes are TRBV7-2 and TRBJ2-3; 10 bases match TRBD2. Germline CDR1 is SGHTA and CDR2 is FQGNSA. This CDR3 is 13 amino acids long. The V and J ends lost 8 bases and 4 bases, in that order; junction bases with no gene match: 3. CDR3 sequence: CASCLAGADTQYF. Written as DNA, the CDR3 is TGTGCCAGCTGCCTAGCGGGAGCAGATACGCAGTATTTT.

The rearrangement joins TRBV5-1 to TRBJ2-7; D not certain. Germline V lookup: CDR1 SGHRS, CDR2 YFSETQ. The CDR3 extends over 15 amino acids. V lost 0 bases and J 0 bases, leaving 10 bases between the germline ends. This chain's CDR3 is CASSLGGLSSYEQYV. In nucleotides, the CDR3 is TGCGCCAGCAGCTTGGGCGGCTTAAGCTCCTACGAGCAGTACGTC.

This rearrangement joins TRBV12-3 or TRBV12-4 to TRBJ1-1; perhaps TRBD1 as D (6 bases). The CDR3 runs 14 residues. V was trimmed by 7 bases and J by 4 bases, leaving 16 bases between them. The CDR3 spells CASNGKGEGTEAFF. The DNA for the CDR3 is TGTGCCAGCAACGGAAAGGGGGAGGGCACTGAAGCTTTCTTT.

The rearrangement uses TRBV2 and TRBJ2-1; the D gene is possibly TRBD2 (6 bases). V lost 4 bases and J lost 6, with 22 bases in between. The CDR3 covers 17 residues. Germline values: CDR1 SNHLY, CDR2 FYNNEI. CDR3 amino acids: CASSGQVVTGAPNEQFF. DNA for the CDR3: TGTGCCAGCAGTGGCCAGGTAGTAACGGGAGCACCCAATGAGCAGTTCTTC.

The V gene is TRBV10-2, the J gene TRBJ2-2; 10 bases agree with TRBD1. The CDR3 contains 16 residues. CDR1 is WSHSY, CDR2 SAAADI, per germline. V dropped 6 bases and J dropped 8; count of bases not matched to a gene: 12. CDR3 sequence reads: CASRGGQGLRTGELFF. DNA of the CDR3: TGCGCCAGCAGAGGGGGACAGGGGCTTAGGACGGGGGAGCTGTTTTTT.

This chain links TRBV15 with TRBJ1-4, with D possibly matching TRBD1 (6 bases). The germline V gene has CDR1 LNHNV and CDR2 YYDKDF (reference sequence). V lost 8 bases and J lost 3, with 16 bases in between. This CDR3 comprises 15 residues. Written as DNA, the CDR3 is TGTGCCACCCGGCAGGACAGACAACCTAATGAAAAACTGTTTTTT. Translation: CATRQDRQPNEKLFF.

This clonotype has ten or more counts. V is TRBV3-1 and J is TRBJ1-1, with TRBD1 matching 7 bases. This CDR3 has 13 amino acids. Germline trimming cut 11 bases from V and 0 bases from J; bases unmatched to any gene: 6. Germline values: CDR1 LGHDT, CDR2 YNNKEL (reference sequence). CDR3 amino acids: CAVTQGMNTEAFF. CDR3 in DNA: TGTGCCGTTACACAGGGGATGAACACTGAAGCTTTCTTT.

The chain joins TRBV15 to TRBJ2-5; D gene ambiguous. This CDR3 region has 12 residues. Trimming pared 0 bases from V and 5 bases from J, leaving 4 bases between. Germline V gives CDR1 LNHNV, CDR2 YYDKDF (reference sequence). The CDR3 region has the DNA TGTGCCACCAGCAGAGAGGGGGAGACCCAGTACTTC. Protein: CATSREGETQYF.

This clonotype was observed a handful of times. V is TRBV12-5 and J is TRBJ2-1; TRBD1 agrees at 7 bases. The CDR3 sequence is 17 residues long. V lost 0 bases and J lost 4; bases outside the gene matches: 9. The germline V gene has CDR1 LGHNT and CDR2 FRNRAP. As DNA, the CDR3 is TGTGCTAGTGGTTTGGTGATACCGAAACAGGGGTACAATGAGCAGTTCTTC. Translated: CASGLVIPKQGYNEQFF.

This clonotype was picked up many times. The chain has TRBV24-1 and TRBJ1-2; D is possibly TRBD1 (5 bases). This CDR3 has 13 amino acids. Germline V CDR1 and CDR2: KGHDR, SFDVKD. Trimming pared 0 bases from V and 4 bases from J, leaving 5 bases between. CDR3 bases: TGTGCCACCAGTGATTTGAGGGGCTATGGCTACACCTTC. Translating it yields CATSDLRGYGYTF.